The present TCR beta chain was sequenced within a study of T-cell reconstitution after alpha-beta-depleted transplantation in children. Study conclusions and caveats: After transplant, at about two months, alpha-beta T cells were reportedly derived from several hundred expanded graft clones. There were some patients whose high TCRbeta diversity at day 60 came from surviving recipient T cells and thymic progenitors. Diversity and T-cell counts at one year after transplant derived mostly from new T cells.

Germline V gene lookup returns CDR1 MNHEY and CDR2 SMNVEV (reference sequence). The ends lost 7 bases at V and 2 bases at J; junction bases unmatched: 9. This CDR3 has 15 amino acids. Unique molecular identifiers were incorporated into the prepared TCRbeta library. Each CDR3 protein is one row after TCRdb ran MiXCR on the PCR reads. Of under 400,000 distinct CDR3 sequences listed, around 20% are singletons. This clonotype was recorded a few times. What it binds is unknown. The chain is built from TRBV27 and TRBJ2-7; 9 bases are a match to TRBD2. This receptor was identified in a male patient younger than 18 who had a stem cell transplant for acute lymphoblastic leukemia, so the T cells may come from the graft donor. Sequenced material: PBMCs, mostly from graft donor cells, taken 180 days after TCRalphabeta/CD19-depleted stem cell transplant. CDR3 protein: CASIQSGRPTYEQYF. In DNA form, the CDR3 reads TGTGCCAGCATCCAAAGCGGGAGGCCCACCTACGAGCAGTACTTC.